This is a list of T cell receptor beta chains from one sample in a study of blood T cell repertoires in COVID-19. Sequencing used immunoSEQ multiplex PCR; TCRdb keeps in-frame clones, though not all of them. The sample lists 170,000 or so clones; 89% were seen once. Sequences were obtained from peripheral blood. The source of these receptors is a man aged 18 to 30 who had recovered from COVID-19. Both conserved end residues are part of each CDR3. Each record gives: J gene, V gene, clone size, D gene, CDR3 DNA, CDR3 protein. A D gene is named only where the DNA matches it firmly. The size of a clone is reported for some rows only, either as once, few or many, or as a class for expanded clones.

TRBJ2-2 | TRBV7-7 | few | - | TGTGCTAGCAGCCCTAGCCAAGCGGTGCCCACCGGGGAGCTGTTTTTT | CASSPSQAVPTGELFF
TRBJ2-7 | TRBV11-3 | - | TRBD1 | TGTGCCAGCAGCTCCGACAGGGCGCCCTACGAGCAGTACTTC | CASSSDRAPYEQYF
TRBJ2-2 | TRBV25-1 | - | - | TGTGCCAGCAGTGGCAGGGGGGCAGGGACCGGGGAGCTGTTTTTT | CASSGRGAGTGELFF
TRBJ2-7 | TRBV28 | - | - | TGTGCCACCCAGCGGGCGGAAATCTACGAGCAGTACTTC | CATQRAEIYEQYF
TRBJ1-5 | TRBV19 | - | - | TGTGCCAGTAGTACGCCAGGGGTCAATCAGCCCCAGCATTTT | CASSTPGVNQPQHF
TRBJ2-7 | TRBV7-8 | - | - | TGTGCCAGCAGCTTAGACTACTACGAGCAGTACTTC | CASSLDYYEQYF
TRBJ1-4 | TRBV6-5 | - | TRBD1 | TGTGCCAGCAGTCCCGACAGGGGAGTAGGTGAAAAACTGTTTTTT | CASSPDRGVGEKLFF
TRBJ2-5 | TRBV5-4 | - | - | TGTGCCAGCAGCCTGTTGGAGTACCAAGAGACCCAGTACTTC | CASSLLEYQETQYF
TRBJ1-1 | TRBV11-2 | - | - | TGTGCCAGCAGCTCTAGGGGGGGCACTGAAGCTTTCTTT | CASSSRGGTEAFF
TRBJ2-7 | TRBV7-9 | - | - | TGTGCCAGCAGCCCGGAGGGGACTTTCAACCTTTACGAGCAGTACTTC | CASSPEGTFNLYEQYF
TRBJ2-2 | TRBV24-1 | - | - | TGTGCCACCAGTGTCCACTCGGCGAACACCGGGGAGCTGTTTTTT | CATSVHSANTGELFF
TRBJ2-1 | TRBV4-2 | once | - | TGTGCCAGCAGCCAAGGCCCAACCGGGAGTCTGGGAAACAATGAGCAGTTCTTC | CASSQGPTGSLGNNEQFF
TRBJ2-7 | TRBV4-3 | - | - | TGCGCCAGCAGCCAAGAGCTAGAGACGGTGACCTACGAGCAGTACTTC | CASSQELETVTYEQYF
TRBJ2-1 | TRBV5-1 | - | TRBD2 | TGCGCCAGCAGCCCTTTAGCGGGAGCGGGGATATACAATGAGCAGTTCTTC | CASSPLAGAGIYNEQFF
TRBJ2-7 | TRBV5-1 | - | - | TGCGCCAGCAGCTTGAGTTTGGGAGTAGGGTCCTACGAGCAGTACTTC | CASSLSLGVGSYEQYF
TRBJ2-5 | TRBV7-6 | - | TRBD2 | TGTGCCAGCAGCCTCGGGGGGCGGGGGGAAGAGACCCAGTACTTC | CASSLGGRGEETQYF
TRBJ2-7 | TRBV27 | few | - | TGTGCCAGCAGTTTATTTGACTATCGGTACTTC | CASSLFDYRYF
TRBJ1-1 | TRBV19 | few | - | TGTGCCAGTAGTAAAGGACTGACGATGAACACTGAAGCTTTCTTT | CASSKGLTMNTEAFF
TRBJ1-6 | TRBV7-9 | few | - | TGTGCCAGCAGTCAGACCCCAGGAGGGCCAAATTCACCCCTCCACTTT | CASSQTPGGPNSPLHF
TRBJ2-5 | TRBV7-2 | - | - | TGTGCCAGCAGCGGGGACTTCCAAGAGACCCAGTACTTC | CASSGDFQETQYF
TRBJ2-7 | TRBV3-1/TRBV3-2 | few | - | TGTGCCAGCAGCCCCCCCTGGGCTAGCAGCTCCTACGAGCAGTACTTC | CASSPPWASSSYEQYF